This T cell receptor (beta chain) was captured by sequencing in a study of blood T cell repertoires in COVID-19. At the level of the study: T cells, B-cell-depleted T cells, or PBMCs supplied cDNA or gDNA.

In terms of age and location, participants ranged from roughly 18 to 90 years and lived in under 30 US areas. Clinical history reported by participants formed the basis on which cohorts were assigned. The CDR3 is made up of 16 amino acids. V was shortened by 8 bases and J by 4 bases, with 21 bases between the two germline ends. Germline assignment: CDR1 LNHDA and CDR2 SQIVND (reference sequence). The table came from immunoSEQ multiplex PCR; TCRdb's copy has only in-frame clones and leaves some out. The repertoire holds around 200,000 clones, with 86% as singletons. The rearrangement links TRBV19 to TRBJ1-5; maybe TRBD1 (5 bases). The source is a man in his forties or fifties with acute COVID-19. The specimen was PBMCs or T cells enriched from blood (not recorded which). The CDR3 nucleotides read TGTGCCAGTCACTTAGGGCAGGGTGAAGCTAATCAGCCCCAGCATTTT. It is translated as CASHLGQGEANQPQHF.